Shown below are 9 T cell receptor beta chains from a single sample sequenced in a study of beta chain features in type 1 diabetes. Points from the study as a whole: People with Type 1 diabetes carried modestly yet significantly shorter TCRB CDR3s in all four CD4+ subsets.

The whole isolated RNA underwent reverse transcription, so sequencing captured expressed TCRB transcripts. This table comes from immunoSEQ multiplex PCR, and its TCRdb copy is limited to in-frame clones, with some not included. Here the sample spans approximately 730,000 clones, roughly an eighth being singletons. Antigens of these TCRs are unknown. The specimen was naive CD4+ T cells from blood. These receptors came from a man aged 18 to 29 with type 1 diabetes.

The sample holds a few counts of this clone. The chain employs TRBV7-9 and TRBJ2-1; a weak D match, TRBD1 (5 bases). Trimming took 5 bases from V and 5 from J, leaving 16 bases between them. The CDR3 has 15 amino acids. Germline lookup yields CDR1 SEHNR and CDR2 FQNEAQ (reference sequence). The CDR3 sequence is CASSPGSGANNEQFF. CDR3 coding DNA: TGTGCCAGCAGCCCTGGTTCTGGGGCGAACAATGAGCAGTTCTTC.

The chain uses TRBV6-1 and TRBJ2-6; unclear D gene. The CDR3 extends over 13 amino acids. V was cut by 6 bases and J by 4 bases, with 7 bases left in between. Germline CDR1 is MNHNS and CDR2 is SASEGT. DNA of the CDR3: TGTGCCAGCAGGACCGCAGGGGCCAACGTCCTGACTTTC. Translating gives CASRTAGANVLTF.

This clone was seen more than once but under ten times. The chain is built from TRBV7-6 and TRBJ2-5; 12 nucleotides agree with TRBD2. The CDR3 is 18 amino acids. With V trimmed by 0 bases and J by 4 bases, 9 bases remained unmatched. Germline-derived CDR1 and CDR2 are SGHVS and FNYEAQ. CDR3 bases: TGTGCCAGCAGCTTAGCGCTAGCGGGGGGGATTCCAGGAGAGACCCAGTACTTC. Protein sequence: CASSLALAGGIPGETQYF.

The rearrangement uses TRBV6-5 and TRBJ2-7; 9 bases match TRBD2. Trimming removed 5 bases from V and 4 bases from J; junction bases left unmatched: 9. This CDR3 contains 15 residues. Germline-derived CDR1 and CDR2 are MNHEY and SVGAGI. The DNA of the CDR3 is TGTGCCAGCAGTAACCGACTAGCGGCGATATACGAGCAGTACTTC. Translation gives CASSNRLAAIYEQYF.

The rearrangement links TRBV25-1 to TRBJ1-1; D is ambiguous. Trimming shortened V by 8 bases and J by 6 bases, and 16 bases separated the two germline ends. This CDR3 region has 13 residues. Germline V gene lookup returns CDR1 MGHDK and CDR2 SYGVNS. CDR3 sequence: CASRPDRTPEAFF. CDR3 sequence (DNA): TGTGCCAGCCGGCCAGACCGGACCCCTGAAGCTTTCTTT.

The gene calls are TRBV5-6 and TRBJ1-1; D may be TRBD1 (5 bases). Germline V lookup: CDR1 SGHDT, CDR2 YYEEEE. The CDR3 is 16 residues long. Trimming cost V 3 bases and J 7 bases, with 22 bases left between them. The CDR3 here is CASSSPDGARTNEAFF. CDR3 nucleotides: TGTGCCAGCAGCTCCCCGGACGGGGCGCGGACTAATGAAGCTTTCTTT.

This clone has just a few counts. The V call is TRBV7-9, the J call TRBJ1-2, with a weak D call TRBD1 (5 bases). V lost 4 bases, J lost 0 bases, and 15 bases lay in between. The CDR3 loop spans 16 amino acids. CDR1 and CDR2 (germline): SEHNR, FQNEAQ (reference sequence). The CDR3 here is CASSSRTREANYGYTF. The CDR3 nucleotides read TGTGCCAGCAGCTCCCGGACACGGGAGGCTAACTATGGCTACACCTTC.

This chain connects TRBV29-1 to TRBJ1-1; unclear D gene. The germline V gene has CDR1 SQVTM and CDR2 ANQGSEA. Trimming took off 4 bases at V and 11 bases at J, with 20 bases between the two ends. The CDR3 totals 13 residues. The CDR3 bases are TGCAGCGTTGGACTAAAAGCTGTCGGAGGGGCTTTCTTT. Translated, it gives CSVGLKAVGGAFF.

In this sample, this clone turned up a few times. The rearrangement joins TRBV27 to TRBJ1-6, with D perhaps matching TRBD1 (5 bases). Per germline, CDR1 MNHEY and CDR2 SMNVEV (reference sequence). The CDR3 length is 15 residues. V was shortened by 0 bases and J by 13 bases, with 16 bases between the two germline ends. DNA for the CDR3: TGTGCCAGCAGTTTATCGGACCGGACGGGGCGTCCCCTCCACTTT. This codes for CASSLSDRTGRPLHF.